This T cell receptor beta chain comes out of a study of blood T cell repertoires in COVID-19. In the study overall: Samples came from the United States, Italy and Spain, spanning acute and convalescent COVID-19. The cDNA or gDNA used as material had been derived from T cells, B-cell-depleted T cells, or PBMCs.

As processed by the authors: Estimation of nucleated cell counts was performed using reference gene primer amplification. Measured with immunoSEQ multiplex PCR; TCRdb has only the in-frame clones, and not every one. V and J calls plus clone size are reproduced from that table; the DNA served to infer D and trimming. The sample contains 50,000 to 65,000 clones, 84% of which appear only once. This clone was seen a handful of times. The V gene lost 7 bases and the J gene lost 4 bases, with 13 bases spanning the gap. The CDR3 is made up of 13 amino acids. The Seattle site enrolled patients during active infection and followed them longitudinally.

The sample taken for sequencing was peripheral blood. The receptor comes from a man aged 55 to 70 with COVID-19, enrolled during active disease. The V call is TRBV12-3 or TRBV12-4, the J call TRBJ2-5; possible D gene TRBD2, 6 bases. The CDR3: CASTSQGGETQYF. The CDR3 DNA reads TGTGCCAGCACCTCCCAGGGAGGAGAGACCCAGTACTTC.